The 24 T cell receptor beta chains presented below share a single source sample, sequenced in a study of blood T cells in healthy people across ages. Next came a second PCR, run for about 6 to 12 cycles, which used a sample-barcoded 5' primer along with a J-beta primer mix. TCRdb passed the 5' RACE reads through MiXCR, listing each CDR3 protein once. This table has around 1,100,000 distinct CDR3 sequences, under 40% appearing once. Sequenced input: blood. The receptors were sampled from a man aged 18 to 30 in good health.

The chain recombines TRBV9 with TRBJ2-1; tentatively, D is TRBD1 or TRBD2 (6 bases each). The CDR3 contains 18 residues. V dropped 4 bases and J dropped 8 bases, with 28 bases sitting between them. Germline CDR1 reads SGDLS; CDR2 reads YYNGEE. CDR3 nucleotide sequence: TGTGCCAGCAGCTTTGGGGGGCGAGCGGAAATTTCGTACGATGAGCAGTTCTTC. Its protein is CASSFGGRAEISYDEQFF.

The V gene is TRBV28, the J gene TRBJ1-4; TRBD1 matches at 9 bases. The CDR3 runs to 19 residues. V lost 7 bases to trimming and J lost 1 base; unmatched junction nucleotides: 16. CDR1 is MDHEN, CDR2 SYDVKM, per germline. Written as DNA, the CDR3 is TGTGCCAGCAAGACCGGGACAGGGATCGTTAGTGGAACTAATGAAAAACTGTTTTTT. Its protein is CASKTGTGIVSGTNEKLFF.

The V call is TRBV4-1, the J call TRBJ1-5, with 9 bases matching TRBD1. CDR1 is MGHRA, CDR2 YSYEKL, per germline. This CDR3 is built from 15 residues. V gave up 4 bases and J gave up 3 bases; unmatched junction bases: 4. The CDR3 sequence: CASSRGTGTNQPQHF. CDR3 nucleotides: TGCGCCAGCAGCCGAGGGACAGGGACCAATCAGCCCCAGCATTTT.

This clonotype showed up many times. The J gene is TRBJ2-1, the V gene TRBV10-3; D remains ambiguous. The CDR3 covers 16 residues. Looked up from germline, CDR1 is ENHRY and CDR2 is SYGVKD. The ends were cut back, 0 bases at V and 9 bases at J, with 18 bases in the middle. CDR3 nucleotides: TGTGCCATCAGTGAGTCCACAGCCCCGCTAGTCTCTGAGCAGTTCTTC. Amino acid sequence: CAISESTAPLVSEQFF.

The chain combines TRBV20-1 with TRBJ1-2; the D is unclear. This CDR3 is 14 amino acids long. The V end lost 3 bases, the J end lost 5 bases, and 16 bases lay between the germline ends. Looked up from germline, CDR1 is DFQATT and CDR2 is SNEGSKA (reference sequence). In DNA, the CDR3 is TGCAGTGCTAGGGACGATAGGACGGCGTATGGCTACACCTTC. Its protein product is CSARDDRTAYGYTF.

This chain joins TRBV28 and TRBJ2-7; 7 bases align to TRBD1. Germline V lookup: CDR1 MDHEN, CDR2 SYDVKM. With V trimmed by 5 bases and J by 4 bases, 11 bases remained unmatched. The CDR3 is 15 amino acids. The CDR3 sequence: CASSLPGQRLYEQYF. The DNA for the CDR3 is TGTGCCAGCAGTCTTCCGGGACAGAGACTTTACGAGCAGTACTTC.

V and J are TRBV10-3 and TRBJ1-6; unclear D gene. The CDR3 runs 16 residues. The V gene lost 1 base and the J gene lost 9 bases, with 16 bases spanning the gap. Germline V gene data show CDR1 as ENHRY and CDR2 as SYGVKD. DNA for the CDR3: TGTGCCATCAGTGAGTACACTGCTGAGATCGGTTCACCCCTCCACTTT. Translating it yields CAISEYTAEIGSPLHF.

The chain has TRBV9 and TRBJ1-1; perhaps TRBD1 as D (6 bases). CDR3 length: 16 amino acids. Looked up from germline, CDR1 is SGDLS and CDR2 is YYNGEE. The V gene lost 0 bases and the J gene lost 4 bases, with 16 bases spanning the gap. The DNA for the CDR3 is TGTGCCAGCAGCGTAGAGCCGACAGGAGTTATCACTGAAGCTTTCTTT. It codes for CASSVEPTGVITEAFF.

The chain employs TRBV7-2 and TRBJ1-4; maybe TRBD1 (5 bases). V was shortened by 3 bases and J by 8 bases, with 19 bases between the two germline ends. CDR3 length: 16 residues. Germline CDR1 reads SGHTA; CDR2 reads FQGNSA. For the CDR3, the DNA is TGTGCCAGCAGCTTTTTAGGGGTTTCAGGAGTGGAAAAACTGTTTTTT. Protein: CASSFLGVSGVEKLFF.

The genes are TRBV3-1 and TRBJ1-5; D gene uncertain. V gave up 0 bases and J gave up 6 bases, with 9 bases separating them. The germline gives CDR1 LGHDT, CDR2 YNNKEL (reference sequence). The CDR3 is 14 amino acids. CDR3 coding DNA: TGTGCCAGCAGCCAAGATGTTGGTGGTCAGCCCCAGCATTTT. Protein sequence: CASSQDVGGQPQHF.

This rearrangement joins TRBV7-9 to TRBJ1-1; no clear D gene. The CDR3 covers 13 residues. V lost 2 bases and J lost 3, with 7 bases in between. The germline V gene has CDR1 SEHNR and CDR2 FQNEAQ (reference sequence). CDR3 nucleotides: TGTGCCAGCAGCTTATTGATAGACACTGAAGCTTTCTTT. This encodes CASSLLIDTEAFF.

The chain links TRBV27 to TRBJ1-1, with 10 bases fitting TRBD1. This CDR3 has 17 amino acids. With 5 bases clipped from V and 0 bases from J, the junction kept 9 bases outside the gene matches. The germline V gene encodes CDR1 MNHEY and CDR2 SMNVEV (reference sequence). The CDR3 loop reads CASSPQGQGIMNTEAFF. CDR3 bases: TGTGCCAGCAGTCCCCAGGGACAGGGGATTATGAACACTGAAGCTTTCTTT.

This rearrangement joins TRBV7-3 to TRBJ1-3, with no clear D. Between the trimmed V and J ends, which lost 5 bases and 0 bases, there was a span of 8 bases. CDR3 length equals 14 residues. Looked up from germline, CDR1 is SGHTA and CDR2 is FQGTGA. CDR3 region: CASSDGISGNTIYF. The CDR3 region has the DNA TGTGCCAGCAGCGACGGAATCTCTGGAAACACCATATATTTT.

The sample holds a few counts of this clonotype. This chain connects TRBV5-1 to TRBJ2-7; the match to TRBD1 covers 9 bases. CDR1 is SGHRS and CDR2 is YFSETQ in the germline V gene. Losses at the gene ends were 5 bases for V and 6 bases for J; bases not matched to a gene: 12. The CDR3 is made up of 15 amino acids. The CDR3 is CASRPPGQGFFEQYF. DNA of the CDR3: TGCGCCAGCAGACCACCGGGACAGGGCTTCTTCGAGCAGTACTTC.

This clonotype has at least ten counts. This chain joins TRBV4-3 and TRBJ2-3; the D is unclear. This CDR3 is built from 16 residues. Between the trimmed V and J ends, which lost 4 bases and 2 bases, there was a span of 16 bases. Germline assignment: CDR1 LGHNA and CDR2 YSLEER. The CDR3 DNA follows: TGCGCCAGCAGCCTGGGGTTCTTGGGCGACACAGATACGCAGTATTTT. This sequence encodes CASSLGFLGDTDTQYF.

The rearrangement links TRBV20-1 to TRBJ2-2, with D possibly TRBD2 on 6 matching bases. The CDR3 runs to 14 residues. Germline loops: CDR1 DFQATT, CDR2 SNEGSKA (reference sequence). V was shortened by 0 bases and J by 4 bases, with 9 bases between the two germline ends. CDR3 loop: CSARERGSTGELFF. The CDR3 coding sequence is TGCAGTGCTAGAGAACGGGGGAGCACCGGGGAGCTGTTTTTT.

The V and J genes are TRBV20-1 and TRBJ1-1; D perhaps matches TRBD1 (6 bases). Trimming shortened V by 0 bases and J by 11 bases, and 19 bases separated the two germline ends. The CDR3 extends over 14 amino acids. The germline CDR1 and CDR2 sequences are DFQATT and SNEGSKA (reference sequence). CDR3: CSARDPRQVQGAFF. DNA of the CDR3: TGCAGTGCTAGAGATCCGAGACAGGTCCAGGGGGCTTTCTTT.

The chain couples TRBV7-9 to TRBJ2-2; 8 bases match TRBD1. CDR1 and CDR2 (germline): SEHNR, FQNEAQ (reference sequence). V shed 9 bases, J shed 4 bases, and the junction held 4 bases outside the gene matches. The CDR3 runs 13 residues. This chain's CDR3 is CASGQGRTGELFF. CDR3 in DNA: TGTGCCAGTGGACAGGGTCGCACCGGGGAGCTGTTTTTT.

This clonotype came up many times. The V call is TRBV10-3, the J call TRBJ1-2; tentatively, D is TRBD1 (6 bases). V dropped 0 bases and J dropped 4 bases, with 9 bases sitting between them. CDR3 length: 14 amino acids. The germline V gene has CDR1 ENHRY and CDR2 SYGVKD. The CDR3 coding sequence is TGTGCCATCAGTGAGTCCACAGGGAGCTATGGCTACACCTTC. Encoded protein: CAISESTGSYGYTF.

The rearrangement joins TRBV12-3 or TRBV12-4 to TRBJ2-6; no firm D call. V lost 7 bases and J 2 bases, leaving 6 bases between the germline ends. The CDR3 runs 13 residues. The CDR3 nucleotides are TGTGCCAGCATGTCACCTGGGGCCAACGTCCTGACTTTC. It translates to CASMSPGANVLTF.

This clonotype was counted between two and nine times. The chain couples TRBV20-1 to TRBJ1-1, with D possibly TRBD1 on 6 matching bases. The CDR3 is made up of 15 amino acids. From germline, CDR1 is DFQATT and CDR2 SNEGSKA (reference sequence). The ends were cut back, 3 bases at V and 1 base at J, with 15 bases in the middle. The CDR3 DNA reads as TGCAGTGCTAGGTCCCAGGGGCGCGGGAACACTGAAGCTTTCTTT. Translating gives CSARSQGRGNTEAFF.

This clonotype occurred a few times. The chain has TRBV5-6 and TRBJ2-3; possible D gene TRBD1, 6 bases. Trimming cost V 3 bases and J 4 bases, with 18 bases left between them. The CDR3 loop spans 16 amino acids. The germline V gene encodes CDR1 SGHDT and CDR2 YYEEEE. For the CDR3, the DNA is TGTGCCAGCAGCTCACTTCTCAGGGGTTCGGCAGATACGCAGTATTTT. It is translated as CASSSLLRGSADTQYF. The full variable domain, rest sourced from reference TRBV5-6 and TRBJ2-3, is DAGVTQSPTHLIKTRGQQVTLRCSPKSGHDTVSWYQQALGQGPQFIFQYYEEEERQRGNFPDRFSGHQFPNYSSELNVNALLLGDSALYLCASSSLLRGSADTQYFGPGTRLTVL.

The rearrangement links TRBV2 to TRBJ2-1, with 13 bases that match TRBD2. The V gene end was trimmed by 7 bases and the J gene end by 6 bases; junction bases not matched to a gene: 9. The germline V gene has CDR1 SNHLY and CDR2 FYNNEI. This CDR3 spans 16 amino acids. The CDR3 reads CASTPRTSGGFNEQFF. CDR3 nucleotides: TGTGCCAGCACCCCAAGGACTAGCGGGGGTTTCAATGAGCAGTTCTTC. The full variable domain, rest sourced from reference TRBV2 and TRBJ2-1, is EPEVTQTPSHQVTQMGQEVILRCVPISNHLYFYWYRQILGQKVEFLVSFYNNEISEKSEIFDDQFSVERPDGSNFTLKIRSTKLEDSAMYFCASTPRTSGGFNEQFFGPGTRLTVL.

This rearrangement joins TRBV29-1 to TRBJ1-1, with D perhaps matching TRBD1 (5 bases). The CDR3 has 15 residues. The germline V gene has CDR1 SQVTM and CDR2 ANQGSEA. Trimming took off 6 bases at V and 2 bases at J, with 19 bases between the two ends. The CDR3 loop is CSVLRGWEQNTEAFF. In DNA, the CDR3 is TGCAGCGTACTTAGGGGTTGGGAGCAAAACACTGAAGCTTTCTTT. Looking up the rest from reference TRBV29-1 and TRBJ1-1 gives the full variable domain: SAVISQKPSRDICQRGTSLTIQCQVDSQVTMMFWYRQQPGQSLTLIATANQGSEATYESGFVIDKFPISRPNLTFSTLTVSNMSPEDSSIYLCSVLRGWEQNTEAFFGQGTRLTVV.